This T cell receptor (beta chain) was sequenced for a study of regulatory T cells in long-lasting Graves disease. The TCR beta library used iRepertoire HTBI primers with Arm-PCR amplification of CDR3. MiXCR, run by TCRdb on the multiplex PCR reads, gives a single entry per CDR3 protein. The sample lists more than 650,000 distinct CDR3 sequences, approximately 29% seen once, with about two fifths in the top ten. A few counts support this clonotype. Sample time point: persistent/refractory GD, antithyroid drugs over 5 years with positive TRAb. From RNA extracted from PBMCs, the TCR library was made. The clonotype comes from a female donor with Graves disease. Sample: peripheral blood mononuclear cells (PBMCs), taken when the disease was refractory, from a patient treated with antithyroid drugs.

The CDR3 protein is CSAGVQRRFPEAFF. DNA for the CDR3: TGCAGTGCTGGTGTGCAGAGGCGGTTTCCTGAAGCTTTCTTT. The rearrangement uses TRBV20-1 and TRBJ1-1; no clear D gene. V gave up 5 bases and J gave up 6 bases, with 19 bases separating them. The CDR3 contains 14 residues. From germline, CDR1 is DFQATT and CDR2 SNEGSKA (reference sequence).